This TCR beta chain appears in the sequencing data of a study of CD8 T cells in ankylosing spondylitis. Making use of molecular barcodes, quantitative 5'-RACE generated TCR beta libraries. Using its own MiXCR run on the 5' RACE reads, TCRdb lists one record per CDR3 protein. The sample lists 800,000 to 900,000 distinct CDR3 sequences; 10% to 15% were seen once. Germline CDR1 is DFQATT and CDR2 is SNEGSKA (reference sequence). CDR3 length: 11 amino acids. V lost 3 bases, J lost 7 bases, and 6 bases lay in between. Study-level findings and limits: Before this, some motif variants had been reported in reactive arthritis synovial fluid and blood. A CD8+ phenotype characterized the disease-linked clones, which were relatively rare in peripheral blood. What seemed typical of ankylosing spondylitis blood was a TCR beta motif built from fewer than ten highly homologous variants. Matched ankylosing spondylitis synovial fluid reportedly contained a significantly enriched population of disease-linked clones.

This clonotype was counted only a few times. Its matching antigen is unknown. Sequenced: blood, either unsorted or a sorted T cell fraction (not recorded which). V usage is TRBV20-1 and J usage is TRBJ2-2; D unresolved. This receptor was taken from a male donor with ankylosing spondylitis. In DNA, the CDR3 is TGCAGTGCTAGCGCGAACGGGGAGCTGTTTTTT. It yields the protein CSASANGELFF.